The clone carrying this T cell receptor (beta chain) was recorded at least ten times. Its antigen remains unidentified. This sample was taken from a study of T-cell memory formation after mild COVID-19. TCRdb reprocessed the 5' RACE reads with MiXCR, giving one entry per CDR3 protein. The table has a few hundred thousand distinct CDR3 sequences, 20% to 25% seen once; the top ten hold around a fifth. General study findings and limits: The pre-infection memory compartment contained some responding clones, suggesting cross-reactive memory joined.

The germline V gene encodes CDR1 SGDLS and CDR2 YYNGEE. V gave up 5 bases and J gave up 1 base; unmatched junction bases: 5. The CDR3 is 14 residues long. This TCR was recovered from a man younger than 35 who had mild COVID-19 (a few samples of this study predate the infection). Cell type and time point are not known. The sequenced material came from PBMCs or a T cell subset sorted from them (not recorded which). The chain links TRBV9 to TRBJ2-5, with 7 bases identical to TRBD2. Written as DNA, the CDR3 is TGTGCCAGCAGTATCTCTAGCGGCCAAGAGACCCAGTACTTC. Translating gives CASSISSGQETQYF.